This is a list of T cell receptor beta chains from one sample in a study of T cell responses to AZD1222 COVID-19 vaccine. Method: immunoSEQ multiplex PCR; TCRdb's copy keeps in-frame clones and lacks some. The sample includes 140,000 to 150,000 clones, 88% of them seen just once. The sample in question was peripheral blood, obtained on day 0 of AZD1222 vaccination. The receptors stem from an adult in good health. CDR3s include the opening cysteine and the closing phenylalanine or tryptophan. A D gene is named only where the DNA matches it firmly. The listing skips clone size in some rows; elsewhere it reads once, few, many or a size class.

d_gene,v_gene,abundance,j_gene,CDR3nt,CDR3aa
-,TRBV9,-,TRBJ1-2,TGTGCCAGCAGCGTAGAAGATTCTCCGGATAATGGCTACACCTTC,CASSVEDSPDNGYTF
-,TRBV7-3,once,TRBJ2-3,TGTGCCAGCAGCTTAGGTAGTCTTGCGGTAGATACGCAGTATTTT,CASSLGSLAVDTQYF
-,TRBV7-2,-,TRBJ1-5,TGTGCCAGCAGCTTAAGAGCCGGGGCTGGAAATCAGCCCCAGCATTTT,CASSLRAGAGNQPQHF
TRBD1,TRBV10-3,-,TRBJ1-2,TGTGCCATCAGCGGGACAGACCAATCTAACTATGGCTACACCTTC,CAISGTDQSNYGYTF
-,TRBV4-1,-,TRBJ1-5,TGCGCCAGCAGCCAAGACGACACCGGCCTTCAGCCCCAGCATTTT,CASSQDDTGLQPQHF
-,TRBV18,-,TRBJ2-7,TGTGCCAGCTCACCGGCCGGGTCTAACTACGAGCAGTACTTC,CASSPAGSNYEQYF
-,TRBV7-9,-,TRBJ1-1,TGTGCCAGCAGCTTCTCCGTGGGGGTGCCAGACACTGAAGCTTTCTTT,CASSFSVGVPDTEAFF
-,TRBV11-2,-,TRBJ2-5,TGTGCCAGCAGCTTAGATCGGGTCCAAGAGACCCAGTACTTC,CASSLDRVQETQYF
TRBD1,TRBV28,-,TRBJ1-2,TGTGCCAGCAGTTCTCACAGGGGCGGGGGCTACACCTTC,CASSSHRGGGYTF
-,TRBV5-6,-,TRBJ2-4,TGTGCCAGCAGCGTTACCGGGACACGCCGAGTAATTCAGTACTTC,CASSVTGTRRVIQYF
-,TRBV6-5,once,TRBJ1-3,TGTGCCAGCAGTTACGGACAGAGCTCTGGAAACACCATATATTTT,CASSYGQSSGNTIYF
TRBD1,TRBV6-5,once,TRBJ1-2,TGTGCCAGCGGGACAGGGGGCGACGGTCGTGGCTACACCTTC,CASGTGGDGRGYTF
-,TRBV4-2,-,TRBJ1-6,TGTGCCAGCAGCCCCCCAGGGCAGAGCTCCTATAATTCACCCCTCCACTTT,CASSPPGQSSYNSPLHF
-,TRBV6-1,-,TRBJ1-1,TGTGCCAGCAGTGAATTGTTACAGGGTGCTGAAGCTTTCTTT,CASSELLQGAEAFF